The 2 T cell receptor beta chains below were found in one sample sequenced in a study of cytomegalovirus exposure and HLA in healthy donors. PCR primers comprised 60 Vbeta and 13 Jbeta primers. Profiled with immunoSEQ multiplex PCR; TCRdb holds only in-frame clones, not every one. Its table records some 84,000 clones. The sample consisted of PBMCs. The receptors were gathered from a man in his fifties in good health and CMV-seronegative.

The chain carries TRBV28 and TRBJ2-2; D perhaps matches TRBD2 (6 bases). This CDR3 spans 15 amino acids. V shed 2 bases and J shed 5 bases, with 12 bases lying between them. Germline V gene lookup returns CDR1 MDHEN and CDR2 SYDVKM. The chain's CDR3 is CASSLPGSGTGELFF. The CDR3 bases are TGTGCCAGCAGTTTACCGGGTAGCGGAACCGGGGAGCTGTTTTTT.

The genes are TRBV5-4 and TRBJ1-1; TRBD1 matches 10 bases. Germline V CDR1 and CDR2: SGHNT, YYREEE (reference sequence). V lost 5 bases to trimming and J lost 7 bases; unmatched junction nucleotides: 14. The CDR3 runs to 16 residues. The DNA for the CDR3 is TGTGCCAGCAGGACTACCGGGACAGGGGCTCTGCATGAAGCTTTCTTT. Translated, it gives CASRTTGTGALHEAFF.